The entry that follows covers one T cell receptor beta chain sequence. Its antigen is still unknown. This CDR3 contains 14 residues. Through 5' RACE with UMI labels, the TRB cDNA libraries were prepared. TCRdb reprocessed the 5' RACE reads and reports one entry per CDR3 protein, with no DNA. This sample's table has approximately 88,000 distinct CDR3 sequences. This specimen comes from a study of CXCR3-negative and CXCR3-positive naive CD8 T cells. Study summary: Each library held about 1.5 +/- 0.3 million TRB reads, around 140 million in total.

Findings and limits, study-wide: Memory CD8+ cells showed much lower diversity, while both naive subsets displayed comparably high diversity. Higher TRB CDR3 hydrophobicity marked CXCR3-positive naive cells relative to CXCR3-negative naive cells.

Input material: naive CXCR3- CD8+ T cells from blood. Subset defined: CD45RO-CCR7+CD27+CD95- naive CD8+ T cells lacking CXCR3 (TNR3-). The chain recombines TRBV12-3 or TRBV12-4 with TRBJ1-2. The TCR comes from a human donor in good health. Some clones in this sample may be carry-over from other donors' samples. The CDR3: CASSREVDLVDYTF.